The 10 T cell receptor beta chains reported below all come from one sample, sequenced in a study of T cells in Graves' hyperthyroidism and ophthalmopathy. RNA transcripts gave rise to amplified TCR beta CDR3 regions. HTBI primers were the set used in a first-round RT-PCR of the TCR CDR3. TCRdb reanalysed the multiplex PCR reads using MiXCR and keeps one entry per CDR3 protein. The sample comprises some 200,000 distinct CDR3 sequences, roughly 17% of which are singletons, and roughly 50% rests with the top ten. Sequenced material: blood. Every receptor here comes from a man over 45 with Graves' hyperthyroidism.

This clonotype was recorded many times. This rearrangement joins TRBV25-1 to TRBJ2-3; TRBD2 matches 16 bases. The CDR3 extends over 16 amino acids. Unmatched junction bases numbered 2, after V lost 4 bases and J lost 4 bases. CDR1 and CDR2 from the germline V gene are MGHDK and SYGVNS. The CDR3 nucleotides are TGTGCCAGCAGTGCCGGGACTAGCGGGAGGGCAGATACGCAGTATTTT. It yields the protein CASSAGTSGRADTQYF.

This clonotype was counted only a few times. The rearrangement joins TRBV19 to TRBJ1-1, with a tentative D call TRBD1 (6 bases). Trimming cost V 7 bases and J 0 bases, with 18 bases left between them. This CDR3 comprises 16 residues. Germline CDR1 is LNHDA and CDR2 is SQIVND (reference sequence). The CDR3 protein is CASTVGTGGMNTEAFF. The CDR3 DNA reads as TGTGCCAGTACCGTGGGGACGGGGGGCATGAACACTGAAGCTTTCTTT.

The CDR3 here is CASSTTANYGYTF. CDR3 sequence (DNA): TGTGCCAGCAGCACGACGGCTAACTATGGCTACACCTTC. The chain employs TRBV5-4 and TRBJ1-2; no firm D call. The V gene's germline CDR1 is SGHNT and CDR2 YYREEE (reference sequence). The CDR3 is made up of 13 amino acids. V lost 4 bases, J lost 0 bases, and 7 bases lay in between.

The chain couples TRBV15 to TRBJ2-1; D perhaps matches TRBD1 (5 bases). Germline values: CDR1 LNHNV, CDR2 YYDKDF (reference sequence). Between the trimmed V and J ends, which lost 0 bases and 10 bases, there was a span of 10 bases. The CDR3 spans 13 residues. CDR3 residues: CATSRDQGSEQFF. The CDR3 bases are TGTGCCACCAGCAGAGATCAGGGTTCGGAGCAGTTCTTC. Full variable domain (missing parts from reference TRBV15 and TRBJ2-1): DAMVIQNPRYQVTQFGKPVTLSCSQTLNHNVMYWYQQKSSQAPKLLFHYYDKDFNNEADTPDNFQSRRPNTSFCFLDIRSPGLGDTAMYLCATSRDQGSEQFFGPGTRLTVL.

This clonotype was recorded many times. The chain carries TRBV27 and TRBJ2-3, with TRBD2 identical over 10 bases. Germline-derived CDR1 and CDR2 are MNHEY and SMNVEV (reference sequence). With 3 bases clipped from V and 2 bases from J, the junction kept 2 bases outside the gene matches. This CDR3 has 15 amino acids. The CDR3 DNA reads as TGTGCCAGCAGTTTTACTAGCGGGAACACAGATACGCAGTATTTT. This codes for CASSFTSGNTDTQYF.

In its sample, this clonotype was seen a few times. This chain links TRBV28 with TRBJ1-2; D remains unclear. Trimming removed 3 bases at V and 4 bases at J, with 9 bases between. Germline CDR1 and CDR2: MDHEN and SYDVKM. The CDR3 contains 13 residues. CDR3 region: CASSLVRLYGYTF. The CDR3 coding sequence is TGTGCCAGCAGTTTGGTCCGTCTCTATGGCTACACCTTC.

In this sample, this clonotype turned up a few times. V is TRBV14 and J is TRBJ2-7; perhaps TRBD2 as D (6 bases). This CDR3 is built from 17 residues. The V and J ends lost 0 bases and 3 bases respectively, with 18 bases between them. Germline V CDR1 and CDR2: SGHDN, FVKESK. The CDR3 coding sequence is TGTGCCAGCAGCCAAGATTTGGTTGGAGGGACGAACTACGAGCAGTACTTC. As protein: CASSQDLVGGTNYEQYF.

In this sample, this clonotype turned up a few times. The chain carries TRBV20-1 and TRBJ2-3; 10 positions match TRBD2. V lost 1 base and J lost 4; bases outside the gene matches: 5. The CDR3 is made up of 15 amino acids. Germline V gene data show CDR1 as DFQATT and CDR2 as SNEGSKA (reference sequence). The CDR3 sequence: CSARVASGSADTQYF. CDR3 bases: TGCAGTGCTAGAGTAGCTAGCGGGAGCGCAGATACGCAGTATTTT.

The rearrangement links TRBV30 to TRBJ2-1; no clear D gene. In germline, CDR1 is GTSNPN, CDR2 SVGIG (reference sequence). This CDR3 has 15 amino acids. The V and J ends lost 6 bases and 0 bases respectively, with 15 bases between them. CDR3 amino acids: CACGNDSSSYNEQFF. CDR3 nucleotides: TGTGCCTGTGGGAATGATTCGAGCTCCTACAATGAGCAGTTCTTC.

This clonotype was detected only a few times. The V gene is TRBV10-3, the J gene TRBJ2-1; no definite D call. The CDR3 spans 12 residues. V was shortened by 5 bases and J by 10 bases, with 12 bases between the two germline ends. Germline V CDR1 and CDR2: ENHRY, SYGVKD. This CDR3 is CAISPTLEEQFF. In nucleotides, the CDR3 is TGTGCCATCAGTCCCACCCTAGAAGAGCAGTTCTTC.